The rows below give T cell receptor beta chains drawn from one sample of a study of blood T cells in healthy people across ages. Each CDR3 protein is one row after TCRdb ran MiXCR on the 5' RACE reads. This table holds 650,000 to 1,000,000 distinct CDR3 sequences, about 34% found once. Specimen: blood. These receptors all stem from a man between 18 and 35 years old in good health. Both conserved end residues are part of each CDR3. The D gene is left open where the match is weak. The size field is filled for only some rows; it gives once, few, many or a size class.

TGTGCCAGCAGCTTAGGGAGTGTCGATTATGGCTACACCTTC	CASSLGSVDYGYTF	TRBJ1-2	TRBV7-2	NA	NA
TGTGCCAGCAGCCCCCCACCTCAACCGGGGAATGAGCAGTACTTC	CASSPPPQPGNEQYF	TRBJ2-7	TRBV7-6	NA	NA
TGTGCCAGCAGCTACCATCAAACGGGACAGCAGTACTTC	CASSYHQTGQQYF	TRBJ2-4	TRBV5-6	TRBD1	NA
TGTGCCAGCAGTTACTCCGCAGGTTCCTTTAGCAATCAGCCCCAGCATTTT	CASSYSAGSFSNQPQHF	TRBJ1-5	TRBV6-6	NA	NA
TGTGCCAGCAGTTTAGGGGCGGACTACGAGCAGTACTTC	CASSLGADYEQYF	TRBJ2-7	TRBV7-9	NA	many
TGTGCCAGCACCGCGGGGGAGATTTATGGCTACACCTTC	CASTAGEIYGYTF	TRBJ1-2	TRBV6-2/TRBV6-3	NA	few
TGTGCCACCAGCAGACTAACAGGGGAGAAAGCTTTCTTT	CATSRLTGEKAFF	TRBJ1-1	TRBV15	TRBD1	NA
TGTGCCAGCAGCCAAGATCTCGCCGATCCAACCTGCAATGAGCAGTACTTC	CASSQDLADPTCNEQYF	TRBJ2-5	TRBV4-2	NA	NA
TGTGCCAGCAGTGATTGGTCGACAGAGCAGTTCTTC	CASSDWSTEQFF	TRBJ2-1	TRBV2	NA	once
TGTGCCAGCAGCCCATACGTGGGACAGGAGAATCAGCCCCAGCATTTT	CASSPYVGQENQPQHF	TRBJ1-5	TRBV4-2	TRBD1	NA
TGTGCCAGCATCCCAGCTCGGGAAGATACGCAGTATTTT	CASIPAREDTQYF	TRBJ2-3	TRBV7-2	NA	NA
TGCGCCAGCAGCCAAGATACGGGAGGTCCCCAGCATTTT	CASSQDTGGPQHF	TRBJ1-5	TRBV4-3	NA	few
TGTGCCAGCTACCCACGGTTTTCCTATAATTCACCCCTCCACTTT	CASYPRFSYNSPLHF	TRBJ1-6	TRBV6-6	NA	few
TGTGCCAGCAGAGCCGGGGCACTCAATCAGCCCCAGCATTTT	CASRAGALNQPQHF	TRBJ1-5	TRBV6-1	NA	NA
TGTGCCAGCAGCCTGGACTACAATCAGCCCCAGCATTTT	CASSLDYNQPQHF	TRBJ1-5	TRBV7-2	NA	many
TGTGCCAGCGCGGGACAGGGGCGGAATCAGCCCCAGCATTTT	CASAGQGRNQPQHF	TRBJ1-5	TRBV6-6	TRBD1	NA
TGTGCCAGCACCCCCGCCGGGGACTACGAGCAGTACTTC	CASTPAGDYEQYF	TRBJ2-7	TRBV25-1	NA	NA
TGTGCCAGCAGCTTAGGGGGTCTTGGCAATCAGCCCCAGCATTTT	CASSLGGLGNQPQHF	TRBJ1-5	TRBV7-9	NA	NA
TGCAGTGTTCACAGAGCCACTGAAGCTTTCTTT	CSVHRATEAFF	TRBJ1-1	TRBV20-1	NA	once
TGTGCCAGCAGCCAAGGGGGGATGAGCTCCTACAATGAGCAGTTCTTC	CASSQGGMSSYNEQFF	TRBJ2-1	TRBV4-2	NA	few
TGTGCCAGCAGCTACGCGGTCGGGCAGGGGGCGGTTGGCTACACCTTC	CASSYAVGQGAVGYTF	TRBJ1-2	TRBV7-9	TRBD1	few
TGTGCCAGCAGCTCGCGGGGGGTAGATACGCAGTATTTT	CASSSRGVDTQYF	TRBJ2-3	TRBV7-8	TRBD2	many
TGCGCCAGCAGCTTGCGGGACGGTCTTCGAGATACGCAGTATTTT	CASSLRDGLRDTQYF	TRBJ2-3	TRBV5-1	NA	many
TGTGCCAGCGCCAAGGTACTAAACACTGAAGCTTTCTTT	CASAKVLNTEAFF	TRBJ1-1	TRBV6-5	NA	NA
TGTGCCAGCAGCTTTGCTGATGCGGTGAAATATGGCTACACCTTC	CASSFADAVKYGYTF	TRBJ1-2	TRBV7-9	NA	NA
TGTGCCAGCAGCTTAGGACGCCTCAATGAGCATTTCTTC	CASSLGRLNEHFF	TRBJ2-1	TRBV7-3	NA	NA
TGTGCCAGCAGCTTAGCGAGGGTAGTTAATTCACCCCTCCACTTT	CASSLARVVNSPLHF	TRBJ1-6	TRBV7-2	NA	NA
TGCAGTGCTAGAGGCCTCGCGGGGGCCTACAATGAGCAGTTCTTC	CSARGLAGAYNEQFF	TRBJ2-1	TRBV20-1	TRBD2	many
TGTGCCAGCAGCGTTACGGGAGAGACCCAGTACTTC	CASSVTGETQYF	TRBJ2-5	TRBV9	NA	many
TGTGCCAGCAGTGACAGGTTGGGTCGTTCACCCCTCCACTTT	CASSDRLGRSPLHF	TRBJ1-6	TRBV25-1	NA	NA